This entry lists 17 T cell receptor beta chains sequenced from one sample in a study of immune characterization of retroperitoneal liposarcoma (dated by TCRdb to about 2019). Library prep was done by PCR. Sequencing relied on a NextSeq 500. TCRdb reran the public reads through fastp at Q25 and MiXCR, keeping productive beta chains. Merged by CDR3 protein, the rows form single entries marked with the most common genes and DNA. The sample table lists roughly 9,800 distinct CDR3 sequences, 28% of them with a count of one. Roughly 8.5% of the sample rests with the top ten. The source material was tumor tissue. Source of these receptors: a male donor with retroperitoneal liposarcoma.

This clonotype occurred many times. V gene TRBV6-1 combines with J gene TRBJ2-1, with D perhaps being TRBD1 or TRBD2 (5 bases each). Germline V lookup: CDR1 MNHNS, CDR2 SASEGT. V shed 10 bases and J shed 10 bases, with 23 bases lying between them. The CDR3 extends over 14 amino acids. As DNA, the CDR3 is TGTGCCACAGCCTGGGGGAGAAGCCCCTACGAGCAGTTCTTC. Its translation: CATAWGRSPYEQFF.

The V call is TRBV6-5, the J call TRBJ2-5; the D is unclear. The J call is doubtful: the DNA matches TRBJ2-1 better. This CDR3 has 13 amino acids. Germline V lookup: CDR1 MNHEY, CDR2 SVGAGI. The CDR3 is CASSYSRLNEQFF. The CDR3 DNA follows: TGTGCCAGCAGTTACTCGAGACTCAATGAGCAGTTCTTC.

The chain links TRBV6-6 to TRBJ2-1, with TRBD2 matching over 7 bases. This CDR3 is 16 amino acids long. Germline-derived CDR1 and CDR2 are MNHNY and SVGAGI (reference sequence). V gave up 6 bases and J gave up 5 bases; unmatched junction bases: 13. The DNA of the CDR3 is TGTGCCAGCAGGCCATCGGGGGGACCTCCGCACAATGAGCAGTTCTTC. It translates to CASRPSGGPPHNEQFF.

This clonotype occurred many times. The chain uses TRBV6-6 and TRBJ2-5; 11 bases align to TRBD1. Germline V lookup: CDR1 MNHNY, CDR2 SVGAGI (reference sequence). The CDR3 loop spans 15 amino acids. Unmatched junction bases numbered 2, after V lost 0 bases and J lost 5 bases. In DNA, the CDR3 is TGTGCCAGCAGTTACTCGGGGACAGGGGGGGAGACCCAGTACTTC. This encodes CASSYSGTGGETQYF.

This clonotype was seen a few times. V usage is TRBV7-8 and J usage is TRBJ2-3; TRBD2 aligns across 8 bases. Germline V gene sequence: CDR1 SGHVS, CDR2 FQNEAQ. Trimming removed 6 bases from V and 7 bases from J; junction bases left unmatched: 15. This CDR3 is built from 16 residues. CDR3 in amino acids: CASRKQAGADLYTQYF. CDR3 bases: TGTGCCAGCAGGAAACAAGCGGGAGCTGATCTATATACGCAGTATTTT.

V is TRBV11-2 and J is TRBJ2-1; D is undetermined. Germline CDR1 SGHAT, CDR2 FQNNGV. Deletions cut 6 bases from V and 6 bases from J, with 9 bases between. CDR3 length: 12 amino acids. The CDR3 nucleotides are TGTGCCAGCAGATTCACGGGCAATGAGCAGTTCTTC. Its protein product is CASRFTGNEQFF.

This sequence joins TRBV6-1 and TRBJ2-1; D call uncertain. Germline CDR1 reads MNHNS; CDR2 reads SASEGT. V gave up 7 bases and J gave up 10 bases, with 17 bases separating them. The CDR3 is 13 amino acids. The CDR3 spells CASNWAAGREQFF. CDR3 coding DNA: TGTGCCAGCAATTGGGCGGCCGGGCGCGAGCAGTTCTTC.

The CDR3 reads CASSSGQGTATQFF. CDR3 in DNA: TGTGCCAGCAGTTCCGGACAGGGGACGGCGACCCAGTTCTTC. The chain has TRBV6-2 or TRBV6-3 and TRBJ2-5, with 9 nucleotides matching TRBD1. TRBJ2-1 matches the DNA end more closely, so the J call is doubtful. Germline V gene sequence: CDR1 MNHEY, CDR2 SVGEGT. The CDR3 runs to 14 residues.

This clonotype was detected a few times. The chain links TRBV4-1 to TRBJ2-4; 7 bases are shared with TRBD1. With V trimmed by 1 base and J by 13 bases, 16 bases remained unmatched. Germline V gene sequence: CDR1 MGHRA, CDR2 YSYEKL. CDR3 length: 16 residues. CDR3 sequence (DNA): TGCGCCAGCAGCCAAGGACAGGGAAACCTGAAGTTGGGGCAGTACTTC. Translated, it gives CASSQGQGNLKLGQYF.

The J gene is TRBJ2-1, the V gene TRBV28, with a possible D match to TRBD1 (6 bases). The DNA end is more similar to TRBJ2-5, so the J call may be wrong. The length of the CDR3 is 17 residues. The germline CDR1 and CDR2 sequences are MDHEN and SYDVKM. Here the CDR3 reads CASSPIFRGQLQETQYF. CDR3 sequence (DNA): TGTGCCAGCAGCCCCATATTTAGAGGACAGCTGCAAGAGACCCAGTACTTC.

This clonotype was observed at least ten times. The V and J genes are TRBV5-5 and TRBJ2-1, with 13 positions matching TRBD2. The DNA end lines up better with TRBJ2-7; the J call may be wrong. The CDR3 has 16 amino acids. Germline assignment: CDR1 SGHKS and CDR2 YYEKEE (reference sequence). In DNA, the CDR3 is TGTGCCAGCAGCCCCGGACTAGCGGGGGCCTACAATGAGCAGTACTTC. Amino acid sequence: CASSPGLAGAYNEQYF.

This clonotype is medium-sized. The CDR3 DNA follows: TGTGCCAGTCTAGCGGGGGGCACAGATACGCAGTATTTT. This translates into CASLAGGTDTQYF. V is TRBV6-1 and J is TRBJ2-3; the match to TRBD2 covers 10 bases. CDR1 and CDR2 (germline): MNHNS, SASEGT. The CDR3 spans 13 residues. The ends lost 9 bases at V and 1 base at J; junction bases unmatched: 1.

This chain uses TRBV6-6 with TRBJ2-7; D unclear. With 1 base removed from V and 6 bases from J, the gap between germline ends came to 7 bases. The CDR3 totals 12 residues. CDR1 is MNHNY and CDR2 is SVGAGI in the germline V gene (reference sequence). The CDR3 DNA follows: TGTGCCAGCAGTTACTTTTCATCCGAGCAGTACTTC. Encoded protein: CASSYFSSEQYF.

This clonotype is a singleton in its sample. The chain couples TRBV25-1 to TRBJ2-3; D unclear. V lost 4 bases, J lost 5 bases, and 7 bases lay in between. Germline loops: CDR1 MGHDK, CDR2 SYGVNS. The CDR3 contains 12 residues. CDR3 sequence: CASSGRGDTQYF. The CDR3 DNA reads as TGTGCCAGCAGTGGGAGAGGAGATACGCAGTATTTT.

This clonotype came up a few times. The CDR3 reads CASSGRRRSNEQFF. The CDR3 DNA reads TGTGCCAGCAGCGGAAGACGGCGAAGCAATGAGCAGTTCTTC. The chain uses TRBV11-1 and TRBJ2-1; D is unclear. The V gene's germline CDR1 is SGHAT and CDR2 FQDESV (reference sequence). V was cut by 5 bases and J by 6 bases, with 14 bases left in between. There are 14 residues in the CDR3.

The rearrangement joins TRBV6-7 to TRBJ2-1; D is ambiguous. TRBV6-7 is known as an ORF, though its function is uncertain. V was trimmed by 4 bases and J by 7 bases, leaving 14 bases between them. The CDR3 sequence is 14 residues long. This chain's CDR3 is CASSWVAPENEQFF. Here the CDR3 DNA reads TGTGCCAGCAGTTGGGTGGCCCCGGAGAATGAGCAGTTCTTC.

This clonotype was counted only a few times. The CDR3 here is CASSLGIEENTEAFF. The DNA for the CDR3 is TGTGCCAGCAGCTTAGGAATTGAGGAGAACACTGAAGCTTTCTTT. The chain carries TRBV7-8 and TRBJ1-1; unclear D gene. This CDR3 has 15 residues. CDR1 is SGHVS, CDR2 FQNEAQ, per germline. V was cut by 1 base and J by 1 base, with 10 bases left in between.